These 9 T cell receptor beta chains were sequenced from one sample in a study of metastatic and nonmetastatic thyroid tumors. Every patient underwent thyroid surgery untreated. TCRdb reanalyzed the PCR reads via MiXCR. The sample carries about 93,000 clones, about an eighth recorded once. Sequences were obtained from blood. These receptors all come from a female donor with papillary thyroid cancer or a benign thyroid nodule (not recorded which). Some clones in this sample may be carry-over from other donors' samples.

This clone was counted many times. The gene calls are TRBV2 and TRBJ2-7; D ambiguous. Per the germline V gene, CDR1 is SNHLY and CDR2 is FYNNEI. Trimming left V 3 bases short and J 3 bases short, with 12 bases between. The CDR3 length is 14 residues. CDR3 residues: CASSDNGFLYEQYF. The CDR3 region has the DNA TGTGCCAGCAGTGATAACGGGTTTCTCTACGAGCAGTACTTC. Full variable domain (remainder filled in from reference TRBV2 and TRBJ2-7): EPEVTQTPSHQVTQMGQEVILRCVPISNHLYFYWYRQILGQKVEFLVSFYNNEISEKSEIFDDQFSVERPDGSNFTLKIRSTKLEDSAMYFCASSDNGFLYEQYFGPGTRLTVT.

This clone was seen ten or more times. This sequence joins TRBV11-2 and TRBJ1-5; D unresolved. The CDR3 sequence is 14 residues long. V was pared by 1 base and J by 3 bases, with 7 bases between. CDR1 and CDR2 from the germline V gene are SGHAT and FQNNGV. The DNA of the CDR3 is TGTGCCAGCAGCTTAGGGCAGTTCAATCAGCCCCAGCATTTT. Translation: CASSLGQFNQPQHF.

This clone was picked up many times. The rearrangement joins TRBV2 to TRBJ2-1; 9 bases map to TRBD2. The CDR3 totals 14 residues. CDR1 and CDR2 from the germline V gene are SNHLY and FYNNEI. The V gene end was trimmed by 6 bases and the J gene end by 7 bases; junction bases not matched to a gene: 7. CDR3 sequence: CASSTTSGNNEQFF. The CDR3 coding sequence is TGTGCCAGCAGCACGACTAGCGGTAATAATGAGCAGTTCTTC.

This clone showed up many times. The rearrangement uses TRBV29-1 and TRBJ2-7, with D perhaps matching TRBD2 (6 bases). Trimming removed 5 bases at V and 1 base at J, with 12 bases between. In germline, CDR1 is SQVTM, CDR2 ANQGSEA. The CDR3 extends over 13 amino acids. The CDR3 reads CSVSHGGSYEQYF. As DNA, the CDR3 is TGCAGCGTTTCCCACGGGGGTTCCTACGAGCAGTACTTC.

This clone has ten or more counts. The CDR3 bases are TGTGCCAGCAGTGACTCGTCCAATTCACCCCTCCACTTT. Its translation: CASSDSSNSPLHF. This sequence joins TRBV6-4 and TRBJ1-6, with D uncertain. The CDR3 has 13 residues. Germline V gives CDR1 MRHNA, CDR2 SNTAGT. Trimming left V 0 bases short and J 7 bases short, with 4 bases between.

CDR3 nucleotides: TGTGCCAGCAGCCAACTACAGGGTCGAGACCAGTTCTTC. Protein sequence: CASSQLQGRDQFF. The chain carries TRBV7-8 and TRBJ2-1; possible D gene TRBD1, 6 bases. In germline, CDR1 is SGHVS, CDR2 FQNEAQ. V lost 5 bases and J 13 bases, leaving 18 bases between the germline ends. The CDR3 covers 13 residues.

On this clone: A read error is possible here, since a much larger clone lies one base away. In the same sample, other DNA sequences code for this CDR3. The chain combines TRBV24-1 with TRBJ1-1; D unresolved. Germline lookup yields CDR1 KGHDR and CDR2 SFDVKD. The CDR3 runs to 13 residues. The CDR3: CATSDFRDTEAFF. CDR3 bases: TGCGCCACCAGTGATTTCAGAGACACTGAAGCTTTCTTT.

There are a few counts of this clone. At one end, the junction sequence differs from germline, possibly due to a read error. This rearrangement joins TRBV6-5 to TRBJ2-2, with D possibly TRBD1 on 5 matching bases. The germline V gene has CDR1 MNHEY and CDR2 SVGAGI. This CDR3 is 18 amino acids long. CDR3 DNA sequence: TGTGCCAGCATGGGGCGGCGGCAGGGATGGGTAGGCACCGGTGAGCTGTTTTTT. This gives the protein CASMGRRQGWVGTGELFF.

This clone was counted at least ten times. The chain recombines TRBV20-1 with TRBJ1-1; the D gene is possibly TRBD1 (5 bases). This CDR3 is 14 amino acids long. V lost 0 bases and J lost 6, with 14 bases in between. Germline-derived CDR1 and CDR2 are DFQATT and SNEGSKA (reference sequence). CDR3 bases: TGCAGTGCTAGAGATCCGGGACTACGATCTGAAGCTTTCTTT. Protein sequence: CSARDPGLRSEAFF.